The 25 T cell receptor beta chains in this list originate from one sample, sequenced in a study of blood T cell repertoires in COVID-19. Sequencing was performed with immunoSEQ multiplex PCR; in TCRdb, only in-frame clones are kept and a portion is missing. The table lists tens of thousands of clones, about 86% of them singletons. The sequenced sample was peripheral blood. These receptors were taken from a man in his fifties or sixties with acute or convalescent COVID-19.

The chain employs TRBV4-3 and TRBJ1-5; a possible D gene is TRBD1 (6 bases). Germline V lookup: CDR1 LGHNA, CDR2 YSLEER. V was shortened by 4 bases and J by 3 bases, with 13 bases between the two germline ends. The CDR3 length is 15 residues. CDR3 amino acids: CASSRGAGDNQPQHF. The CDR3 nucleotides are TGCGCCAGCAGCCGTGGGGCAGGGGACAATCAGCCCCAGCATTTT.

The chain joins TRBV21-1 to TRBJ2-1; TRBD1 is the table's D call, not checked against the DNA. TRBV21-1 is flagged as a pseudogene. This CDR3 is 17 amino acids long. In nucleotides, the CDR3 is TGTGCCAGCAGCAAACGGACAGGGCGGTCGAGTTATTATGAGCAGTTCTTC. Amino acids: CASSKRTGRSSYYEQFF.

Only one count was recorded for this clone. The chain joins TRBV10-2 to TRBJ1-2; TRBD1 might be the D (5 bases). Germline V lookup: CDR1 WSHSY, CDR2 SAAADI. The length of the CDR3 is 13 residues. The V and J ends lost 0 bases and 6 bases respectively, with 8 bases between them. In DNA, the CDR3 is TGCGCCAGCAGTGAGTCGGGGGGGGATGGCTACACCTTC. Its translation: CASSESGGDGYTF.

V gene TRBV7-8 combines with J gene TRBJ2-1; possibly TRBD1 for D (5 bases). Germline V CDR1 and CDR2: SGHVS, FQNEAQ. The CDR3 runs 15 residues. V lost 5 bases and J lost 7, with 18 bases in between. CDR3 sequence: CASSPARTRGNEQFF. The CDR3 nucleotides read TGTGCCAGCAGCCCGGCGAGGACACGAGGAAATGAGCAGTTCTTC.

The rearrangement uses TRBV5-1 and TRBJ1-4; 8 bases fit TRBD1. CDR1 and CDR2 from the germline V gene are SGHRS and YFSETQ. The CDR3 spans 14 residues. Germline trimming cut 3 bases from V and 8 bases from J; bases unmatched to any gene: 6. CDR3 coding DNA: TGCGCCAGCAGCTCCGGGACAGGAGGGGAAAAACTGTTTTTT. Encoded protein: CASSSGTGGEKLFF.

The genes are TRBV30 and TRBJ1-1; the match to TRBD1 covers 9 bases. Germline V lookup: CDR1 GTSNPN, CDR2 SVGIG (reference sequence). The CDR3 spans 12 residues. Trimming at V came to 5 bases and at J to 12 bases, leaving 10 bases not matched to a gene. CDR3 coding DNA: TGTGCCTGGTGTGGGACAGGGCCCCGAACTTTCTTT. Its protein product is CAWCGTGPRTFF.

The gene calls are TRBV5-1 and TRBJ1-1, with D perhaps TRBD1 (6 bases). Trimming took 4 bases from V and 0 from J, leaving 16 bases between them. Germline loops: CDR1 SGHRS, CDR2 YFSETQ. There are 16 residues in the CDR3. The CDR3 sequence: CASSQASGQVNTEAFF. In DNA, the CDR3 is TGCGCCAGCAGCCAAGCATCGGGACAAGTGAACACTGAAGCTTTCTTT. The whole variable domain, filled in from reference TRBV5-1 and TRBJ1-1, reads KAGVTQTPRYLIKTRGQQVTLSCSPISGHRSVSWYQQTPGQGLQFLFEYFSETQRNKGNFPGRFSGRQFSNSRSEMNVSTLELGDSALYLCASSQASGQVNTEAFFGQGTRLTVV.

There are a few counts of this clone. The chain couples TRBV7-2 to TRBJ1-2; D uncertain. Germline CDR1 and CDR2: SGHTA and FQGNSA. There are 14 residues in the CDR3. Trimming took 1 base from V and 2 from J, leaving 8 bases between them. The CDR3 protein is CASSLENRNYGYTF. DNA for the CDR3: TGTGCCAGCAGCTTAGAGAACAGAAACTATGGCTACACCTTC.

There are a few counts of this clone. This rearrangement joins TRBV5-1 to TRBJ1-4; TRBD1 might be the D (5 bases). V lost 3 bases, J lost 0 bases, and 12 bases lay in between. The CDR3 extends over 16 amino acids. Germline-derived CDR1 and CDR2 are SGHRS and YFSETQ. CDR3 sequence reads: CASSSGGLATNEKLFF. As DNA, the CDR3 is TGCGCCAGCAGCTCGGGGGGTCTTGCAACTAATGAAAAACTGTTTTTT.

The chain couples TRBV7-2 to TRBJ2-5; D is unclear. CDR1 and CDR2 (germline): SGHTA, FQGNSA. The CDR3 is 11 amino acids. Trimming removed 11 bases from V and 3 bases from J, with 10 bases in between. CDR3 region: CAAAAEETQYF. The CDR3 region has the DNA TGTGCCGCGGCGGCGGAAGAGACCCAGTACTTC.

The chain has TRBV19 and TRBJ2-3; 7 bases line up with TRBD1. The CDR3 consists of 15 residues. Germline lookup yields CDR1 LNHDA and CDR2 SQIVND (reference sequence). Trimming took 4 bases from V and 0 from J; bases not matched to a gene: 4. The CDR3 protein is CASSTTGVSTDTQYF. The CDR3 coding sequence is TGTGCCAGTAGTACCACAGGGGTTAGCACAGATACGCAGTATTTT.

V gene TRBV19 combines with J gene TRBJ1-1, with 8 positions matching TRBD1. V was clipped by 5 bases and J by 3 bases; unmatched bases: 5. There are 14 residues in the CDR3. Germline CDR1 reads LNHDA; CDR2 reads SQIVND (reference sequence). This CDR3 is CASSPGQGYTEAFF. Here the CDR3 DNA reads TGTGCCAGTAGTCCAGGACAGGGTTACACTGAAGCTTTCTTT.

The V call is TRBV18, the J call TRBJ2-2, with a possible D match to TRBD2 (6 bases). Trimming removed 4 bases from V and 4 bases from J, with 16 bases in between. There are 16 residues in the CDR3. The germline V gene encodes CDR1 KGHSH and CDR2 LQKENI. The CDR3 loop reads CASSLHRDSATGELFF. The CDR3 nucleotides are TGTGCCAGCTCACTACACCGGGACTCGGCCACCGGGGAGCTGTTTTTT.

The V and J genes are TRBV24-1 and TRBJ2-3, with 11 bases matching TRBD1. The germline gives CDR1 KGHDR, CDR2 SFDVKD. The CDR3 spans 21 residues. Trimming cost V 3 bases and J 6 bases; bases outside gene matches: 22. The CDR3: CATSDISGPGTGGSGLDTQYF. The CDR3 DNA reads TGTGCCACCAGTGATATATCCGGTCCCGGGACAGGGGGGAGCGGGTTGGATACGCAGTATTTT.

V and J are TRBV5-1 and TRBJ2-7; the D gene is possibly TRBD1 (7 bases). Germline CDR1 and CDR2: SGHRS and YFSETQ. CDR3 length: 16 residues. Trimming cost V 3 bases and J 0 bases, with 16 bases left between them. The CDR3 DNA follows: TGCGCCAGCAGCTGGGGGGACAGCCGGAGCTCCTACGAGCAGTACTTC. Its translation: CASSWGDSRSSYEQYF. The whole variable domain, remainder taken from reference TRBV5-1 and TRBJ2-7, is KAGVTQTPRYLIKTRGQQVTLSCSPISGHRSVSWYQQTPGQGLQFLFEYFSETQRNKGNFPGRFSGRQFSNSRSEMNVSTLELGDSALYLCASSWGDSRSSYEQYFGPGTRLTVT.

The chain employs TRBV7-9 and TRBJ2-3, with 11 bases identical to TRBD2. The CDR3 spans 16 residues. The V gene end was trimmed by 4 bases and the J gene end by 2 bases; junction bases not matched to a gene: 5. Germline values: CDR1 SEHNR, CDR2 FQNEAQ (reference sequence). The CDR3 loop reads CASSSQLAGATDTQYF. The CDR3 DNA reads as TGTGCCAGCAGCTCCCAACTAGCGGGGGCCACAGATACGCAGTATTTT.

This chain connects TRBV5-1 to TRBJ1-1; D is perhaps TRBD1 (6 bases). Trimming took 4 bases from V and 1 from J, leaving 14 bases between them. The CDR3 spans 15 residues. From germline, CDR1 is SGHRS and CDR2 YFSETQ. The CDR3 sequence: CASSLSTGKNTEAFF. CDR3 sequence (DNA): TGCGCCAGCAGCCTCTCGACAGGAAAGAACACTGAAGCTTTCTTT. Complete variable domain (other parts from reference TRBV5-1 and TRBJ1-1): KAGVTQTPRYLIKTRGQQVTLSCSPISGHRSVSWYQQTPGQGLQFLFEYFSETQRNKGNFPGRFSGRQFSNSRSEMNVSTLELGDSALYLCASSLSTGKNTEAFFGQGTRLTVV.

The genes are TRBV19 and TRBJ2-5; 8 bases match TRBD1. From germline, CDR1 is LNHDA and CDR2 SQIVND (reference sequence). V shed 1 base and J 2 bases; nucleotides not matched to a gene: 9. This CDR3 has 17 amino acids. The CDR3 spells CASSIGGTGDTQETQYF. In nucleotides, the CDR3 is TGTGCCAGTAGTATAGGAGGGACAGGAGACACTCAAGAGACCCAGTACTTC.

The V and J genes are TRBV20-1 and TRBJ2-5; 8 bases are a match to TRBD2. This CDR3 is built from 17 residues. With 3 bases clipped from V and 5 bases from J, the junction kept 17 bases outside the gene matches. Germline CDR1 DFQATT, CDR2 SNEGSKA (reference sequence). In DNA form, the CDR3 reads TGCAGTGCTAGTGGCTTCGTCTATGCGGGGGGTGAGGAGACCCAGTACTTC. Translation gives CSASGFVYAGGEETQYF.

The chain joins TRBV24-1 to TRBJ2-1; 9 bases match TRBD1. Per germline, CDR1 KGHDR and CDR2 SFDVKD. The CDR3 runs to 16 residues. V trimming: 2 bases; J trimming: 2 bases; junction bases outside the gene matches: 3. DNA of the CDR3: TGTGCCACCAGTGATTCGGGACAGGGAGCCTACAATGAGCAGTTCTTC. Translated, it gives CATSDSGQGAYNEQFF.

The chain recombines TRBV7-2 with TRBJ1-5; D is ambiguous. Germline V lookup: CDR1 SGHTA, CDR2 FQGNSA. The CDR3 is made up of 15 amino acids. The germline V and J ends were trimmed by 5 bases and 5 bases, with 16 bases remaining between them. The CDR3 loop is CASSTRRQRHQPQHF. In nucleotides, the CDR3 is TGTGCCAGCAGCACTCGTCGACAAAGACATCAGCCCCAGCATTTT.

This chain uses TRBV5-1 with TRBJ1-4; D ambiguous. Germline CDR1 reads SGHRS; CDR2 reads YFSETQ. This CDR3 is built from 16 residues. V was cut by 4 bases and J by 5 bases, with 18 bases left in between. In DNA form, the CDR3 reads TGCGCCAGCAGCCCGGGAGGTGGACTGGGGAATGAAAAACTGTTTTTT. It yields the protein CASSPGGGLGNEKLFF.

The chain recombines TRBV5-1 with TRBJ1-1; 7 bases match TRBD1. Germline V CDR1 and CDR2: SGHRS, YFSETQ. The CDR3 extends over 18 amino acids. Germline trimming cut 6 bases from V and 5 bases from J; bases unmatched to any gene: 22. The CDR3, as DNA: TGCGCCAGCAAAGATCGCAAGGGGGCTTCTTTAGTCGGGACTGAAGCTTTCTTT. This sequence encodes CASKDRKGASLVGTEAFF.

The chain couples TRBV3-1 (or the pseudogene TRBV3-2) to TRBJ1-2, with no clear D. Trimming shortened V by 0 bases and J by 2 bases, and 13 bases separated the two germline ends. Germline V gene lookup returns CDR1 LGHDT and CDR2 YNNKEL (reference sequence). This CDR3 contains 16 residues. The CDR3 here is CASSQDKTGENYGYTF. The CDR3 bases are TGTGCCAGCAGCCAAGATAAGACCGGAGAGAACTATGGCTACACCTTC.

This clone has just one count. The chain couples TRBV3-1 (or the pseudogene TRBV3-2) to TRBJ1-1, with D unresolved. Germline V lookup: CDR1 LGHDT, CDR2 YNNKEL (reference sequence). CDR3 length equals 14 residues. V gave up 0 bases and J gave up 7 bases, with 12 bases separating them. This CDR3 is CASSQDPGRDEAFF. CDR3 nucleotides: TGTGCCAGCAGCCAAGATCCCGGACGGGATGAAGCTTTCTTT.